Listed here are 7 T cell receptor beta chains from one sample, sequenced in a study of neoadjuvant anti-PD-1 for oral cavity cancer. TCRdb's table, derived via immunoSEQ multiplex PCR, lists solely in-frame clones and lacks some. The repertoire has around 81,000 clones, 84% of them found once; the top ten carry 3% to 3.5%. The sequencing used PBMCs, collected before nivolumab (anti-PD-1) treatment. The origin of the receptors is a person aged 35-79 years with oral cavity squamous cell carcinoma.

The gene calls are TRBV19 and TRBJ1-2, with D unresolved. Trimming removed 4 bases at V and 3 bases at J, with 15 bases between. CDR3 length: 15 amino acids. Germline V CDR1 and CDR2: LNHDA, SQIVND (reference sequence). This CDR3 reads CASSSLTESDYGYTF. DNA for the CDR3: TGTGCCAGTAGTAGTCTCACGGAAAGCGACTATGGCTACACCTTC. The full variable domain, with the rest looked up from reference TRBV19 and TRBJ1-2, is DGGITQSPKYLFRKEGQNVTLSCEQNLNHDAMYWYRQDPGQGLRLIYYSQIVNDFQKGDIAEGYSVSREKKESFPLTVTSAQKNPTAFYLCASSSLTESDYGYTFGSGTRLTVV.

This chain uses TRBV11-2 with TRBJ2-7; TRBD2 matches 7 bases. The CDR3 totals 14 residues. Germline V gives CDR1 SGHAT, CDR2 FQNNGV. With V trimmed by 3 bases and J by 7 bases, 9 bases remained unmatched. This chain's CDR3 is CASSFGAGEGEQYF. The DNA of the CDR3 is TGTGCCAGCAGCTTCGGCGCGGGAGAGGGGGAGCAGTACTTC.

This clone was seen a single time. The chain carries TRBV7-9 and TRBJ2-1; 7 bases map to TRBD1. V lost 5 bases, J lost 0 bases, and 7 bases stayed unmatched. This CDR3 is 16 amino acids long. Per the germline V gene, CDR1 is SEHNR and CDR2 is FQNEAQ (reference sequence). The CDR3 spells CASSEIQGSSYNEQFF. CDR3 nucleotides: TGTGCCAGCAGCGAAATACAGGGGAGCTCCTACAATGAGCAGTTCTTC.

The V call is TRBV5-8, the J call TRBJ2-1, with D perhaps TRBD1 (6 bases). There are 17 residues in the CDR3. V lost 0 bases, J lost 4 bases, and 17 bases lay in between. Germline assignment: CDR1 SGHTS and CDR2 YDEGEE. The CDR3 spells CASSLGQVTLGYNEQFF. The CDR3 nucleotides are TGTGCCAGCAGCTTGGGACAGGTGACCCTAGGGTACAATGAGCAGTTCTTC. Full variable domain (outside the CDR3, taken from reference TRBV5-8 and TRBJ2-1): EAGVTQSPTHLIKTRGQQATLRCSPISGHTSVYWYQQALGLGLQFLLWYDEGEERNRGNFPPRFSGRQFPNYSSELNVNALELEDSALYLCASSLGQVTLGYNEQFFGPGTRLTVL.

This chain links TRBV4-1 with TRBJ2-7; a possible D gene is TRBD2 (6 bases). The CDR3 totals 16 residues. Germline CDR1 is MGHRA and CDR2 is YSYEKL. Trimming left V 0 bases short and J 0 bases short, with 12 bases between. The DNA of the CDR3 is TGCGCCAGCAGCCAAGATGGAGGGGCCTACTCCTACGAGCAGTACTTC. This encodes CASSQDGGAYSYEQYF.

The rearrangement uses TRBV7-8 and TRBJ2-1; tentatively, D is TRBD2 (5 bases). Germline CDR1 SGHVS, CDR2 FQNEAQ. This CDR3 region has 15 residues. The V gene lost 6 bases and the J gene lost 9 bases, with 21 bases spanning the gap. CDR3 amino acids: CASRLSGREEGEQFF. DNA of the CDR3: TGTGCCAGCAGACTGAGTGGGAGAGAAGAGGGTGAGCAGTTCTTC.

The J gene is TRBJ2-2, the V gene TRBV19, with D perhaps being TRBD1 or TRBD2 (5 bases each). The CDR3 is 15 amino acids. The V end was cut by 4 bases, the J end by 0 bases, with 9 bases between. Looked up from germline, CDR1 is LNHDA and CDR2 is SQIVND (reference sequence). The CDR3 DNA follows: TGTGCCAGTAGTACCGGGACGGCGAACACCGGGGAGCTGTTTTTT. Its translation is CASSTGTANTGELFF.